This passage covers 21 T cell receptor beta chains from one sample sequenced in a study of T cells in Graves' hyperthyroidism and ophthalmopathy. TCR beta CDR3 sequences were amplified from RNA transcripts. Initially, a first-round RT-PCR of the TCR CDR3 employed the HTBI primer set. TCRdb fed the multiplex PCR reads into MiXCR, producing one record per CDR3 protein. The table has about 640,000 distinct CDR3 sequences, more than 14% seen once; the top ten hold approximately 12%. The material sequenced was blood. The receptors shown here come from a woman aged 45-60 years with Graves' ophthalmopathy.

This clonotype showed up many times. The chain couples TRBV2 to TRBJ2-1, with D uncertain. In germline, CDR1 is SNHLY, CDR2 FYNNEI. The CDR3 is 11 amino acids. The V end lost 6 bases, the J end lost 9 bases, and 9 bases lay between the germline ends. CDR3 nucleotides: TGTGCCAGCAGCGCTAAGACTGAGCAGTTCTTC. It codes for CASSAKTEQFF.

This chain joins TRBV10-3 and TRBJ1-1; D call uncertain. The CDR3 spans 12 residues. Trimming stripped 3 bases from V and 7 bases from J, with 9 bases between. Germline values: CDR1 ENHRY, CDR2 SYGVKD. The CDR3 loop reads CAISDSSYEAFF. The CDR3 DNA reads TGTGCCATCAGTGATTCGTCCTATGAAGCTTTCTTT.

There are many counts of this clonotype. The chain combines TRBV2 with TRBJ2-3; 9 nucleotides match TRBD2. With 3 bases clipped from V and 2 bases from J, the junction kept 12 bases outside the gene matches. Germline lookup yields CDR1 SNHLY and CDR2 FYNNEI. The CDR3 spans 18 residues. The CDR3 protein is CASSDPELAGSATDTQYF. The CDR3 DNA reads TGTGCCAGCAGTGACCCCGAACTAGCGGGTTCCGCCACAGATACGCAGTATTTT.

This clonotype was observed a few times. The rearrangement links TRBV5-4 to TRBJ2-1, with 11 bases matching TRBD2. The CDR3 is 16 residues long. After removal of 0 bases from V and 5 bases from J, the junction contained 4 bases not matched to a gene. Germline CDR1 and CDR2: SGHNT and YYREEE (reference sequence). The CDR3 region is CASSLGLAGFNNEQFF. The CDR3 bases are TGTGCCAGCAGCTTGGGACTAGCGGGATTCAACAATGAGCAGTTCTTC.

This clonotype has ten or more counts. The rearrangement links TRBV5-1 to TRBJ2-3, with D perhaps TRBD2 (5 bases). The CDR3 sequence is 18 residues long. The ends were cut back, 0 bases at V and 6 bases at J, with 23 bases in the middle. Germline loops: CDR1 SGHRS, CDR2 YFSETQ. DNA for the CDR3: TGCGCCAGCAGCTTGGCGTTTGCCGGTACTAGGCGCGGGGATACGCAGTATTTT. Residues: CASSLAFAGTRRGDTQYF.

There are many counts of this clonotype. CDR3 in amino acids: CASSPGQFFQYF. The CDR3, as DNA: TGTGCCAGCAGCCCAGGACAGTTCTTTCAGTACTTC. V usage is TRBV12-3 or TRBV12-4 and J usage is TRBJ2-4; TRBD1 is a possible D gene (6 bases). The CDR3 has 12 amino acids. The germline V and J ends were trimmed by 6 bases and 11 bases, with 14 bases remaining between them.

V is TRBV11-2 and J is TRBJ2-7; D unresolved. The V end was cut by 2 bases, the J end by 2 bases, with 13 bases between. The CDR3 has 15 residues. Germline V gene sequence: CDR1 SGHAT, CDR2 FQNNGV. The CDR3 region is CASSLRGLGAYEQYF. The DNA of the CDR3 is TGTGCCAGCAGCTTACGTGGGCTTGGGGCCTACGAGCAGTACTTC.

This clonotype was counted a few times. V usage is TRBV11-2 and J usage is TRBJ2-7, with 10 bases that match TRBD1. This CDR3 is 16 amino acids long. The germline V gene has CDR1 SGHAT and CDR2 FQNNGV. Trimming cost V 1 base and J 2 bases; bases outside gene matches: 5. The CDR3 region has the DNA TGTGCCAGCAGCTTAGTCCCAGGACAGGGGGCCTACGAGCAGTACTTC. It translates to CASSLVPGQGAYEQYF.

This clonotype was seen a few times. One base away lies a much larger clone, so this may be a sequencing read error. The CDR3 DNA sequence: TGCAGTGTTACGGGCAGGTCTGATACGCAGTATTTT. The encoded protein is CSVTGRSDTQYF. V and J are TRBV20-1 and TRBJ2-3; D unresolved. The length of the CDR3 is 12 residues. Trimming took 7 bases from V and 6 from J, leaving 14 bases between them. Per the germline V gene, CDR1 is DFQATT and CDR2 is SNEGSKA (reference sequence).

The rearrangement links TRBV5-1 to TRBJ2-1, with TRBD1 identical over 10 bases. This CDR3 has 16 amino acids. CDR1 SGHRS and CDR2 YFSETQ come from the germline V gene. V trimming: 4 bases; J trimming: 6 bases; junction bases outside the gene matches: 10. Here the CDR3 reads CASSKTGTGVANEQFF. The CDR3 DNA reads TGCGCCAGCAGCAAAACCGGGACAGGGGTGGCCAATGAGCAGTTCTTC.

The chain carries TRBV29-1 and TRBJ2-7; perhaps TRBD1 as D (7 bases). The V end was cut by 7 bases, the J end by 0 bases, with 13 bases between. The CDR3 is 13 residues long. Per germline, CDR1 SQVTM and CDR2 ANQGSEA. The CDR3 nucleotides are TGCAGCGCCCAGGGGGGCCACTCCTACGAGCAGTACTTC. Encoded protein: CSAQGGHSYEQYF.

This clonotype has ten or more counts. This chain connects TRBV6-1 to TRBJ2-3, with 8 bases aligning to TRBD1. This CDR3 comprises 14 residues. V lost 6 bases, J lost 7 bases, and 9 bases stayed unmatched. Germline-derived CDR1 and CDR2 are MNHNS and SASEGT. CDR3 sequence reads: CASSSQGAVHTQYF. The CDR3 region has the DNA TGTGCCAGCAGCAGTCAGGGGGCGGTGCATACGCAGTATTTT.

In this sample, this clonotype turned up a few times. The CDR3 nucleotides read TGCAGTGTTGCCGGGACAGGGGTGACTGAAGCTTTCTTT. This codes for CSVAGTGVTEAFF. V gene TRBV20-1 combines with J gene TRBJ1-1; 10 nucleotides align to TRBD1. The J segment lost 5 bases and the V segment lost 7 bases, leaving 7 bases of the junction unmatched. The CDR3 consists of 13 residues. Germline V lookup: CDR1 DFQATT, CDR2 SNEGSKA (reference sequence).

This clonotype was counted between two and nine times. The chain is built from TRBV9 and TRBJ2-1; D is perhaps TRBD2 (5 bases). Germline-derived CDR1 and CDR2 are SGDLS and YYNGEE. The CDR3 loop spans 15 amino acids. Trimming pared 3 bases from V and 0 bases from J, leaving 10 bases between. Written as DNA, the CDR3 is TGTGCCAGCAGCGGGACTGTGAGCTCCTACAATGAGCAGTTCTTC. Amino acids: CASSGTVSSYNEQFF. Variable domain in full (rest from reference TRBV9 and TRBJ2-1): DSGVTQTPKHLITATGQRVTLRCSPRSGDLSVYWYQQSLDQGLQFLIQYYNGEERAKGNILERFSAQQFPDLHSELNLSSLELGDSALYFCASSGTVSSYNEQFFGPGTRLTVL.

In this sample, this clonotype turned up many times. The CDR3 bases are TGTGCCAGCAGTTACTCGAAGGGCCGGCTCGAGCAGTACTTC. This codes for CASSYSKGRLEQYF. The gene calls are TRBV6-6 and TRBJ2-7; D not resolved. Trimming took off 0 bases at V and 6 bases at J, with 12 bases between the two ends. From germline, CDR1 is MNHNY and CDR2 SVGAGI (reference sequence). The CDR3 covers 14 residues.

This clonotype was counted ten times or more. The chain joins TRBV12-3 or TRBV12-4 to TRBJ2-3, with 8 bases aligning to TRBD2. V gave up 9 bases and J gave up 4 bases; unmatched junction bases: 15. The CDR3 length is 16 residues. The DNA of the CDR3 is TGTGCCAGTATCAACGAGCCGGGACTAGTTTCAGATACGCAGTATTTT. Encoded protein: CASINEPGLVSDTQYF.

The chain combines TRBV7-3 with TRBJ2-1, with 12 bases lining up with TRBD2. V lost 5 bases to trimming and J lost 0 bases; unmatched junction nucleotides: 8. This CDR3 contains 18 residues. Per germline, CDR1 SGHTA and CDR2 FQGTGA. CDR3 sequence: CASSTWTSGISSYNEQFF. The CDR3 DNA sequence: TGTGCCAGCAGCACCTGGACTAGCGGGATAAGCTCCTACAATGAGCAGTTCTTC.

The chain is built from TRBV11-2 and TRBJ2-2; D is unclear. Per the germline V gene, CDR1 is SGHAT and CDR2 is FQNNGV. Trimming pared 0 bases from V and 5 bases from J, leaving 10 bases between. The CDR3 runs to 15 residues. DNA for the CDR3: TGTGCCAGCAGCTTAGAACAAGCCATAACCGGGGAGCTGTTTTTT. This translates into CASSLEQAITGELFF.

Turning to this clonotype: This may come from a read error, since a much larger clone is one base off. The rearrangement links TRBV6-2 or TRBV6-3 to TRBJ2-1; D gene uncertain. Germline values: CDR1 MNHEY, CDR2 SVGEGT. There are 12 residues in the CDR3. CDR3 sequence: CASRDLGNEQVF. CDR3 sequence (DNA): TGTGCCAGCAGAGACTTGGGCAATGAGCAGGTCTTC.

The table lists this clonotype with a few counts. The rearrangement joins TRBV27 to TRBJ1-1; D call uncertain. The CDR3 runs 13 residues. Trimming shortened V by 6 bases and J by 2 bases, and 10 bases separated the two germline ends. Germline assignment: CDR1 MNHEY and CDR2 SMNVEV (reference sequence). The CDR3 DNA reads TGTGCCAGCAGGAAAGAGTTAAACACTGAAGCTTTCTTT. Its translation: CASRKELNTEAFF.

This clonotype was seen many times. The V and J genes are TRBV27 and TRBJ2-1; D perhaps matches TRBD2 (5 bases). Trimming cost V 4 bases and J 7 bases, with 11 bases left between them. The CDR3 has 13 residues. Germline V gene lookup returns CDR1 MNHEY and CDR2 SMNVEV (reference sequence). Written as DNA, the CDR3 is TGTGCCAGCAGTTCCCGGGATTGGAATGAGCAGTTCTTC. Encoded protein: CASSSRDWNEQFF.